This T cell receptor beta chain was observed in a study of CD8 T cells in ankylosing spondylitis (dated by TCRdb to about 2017). With regard to the full study: The study set out to find disease-linked TCR variants by profiling T cell receptor beta repertoires in ankylosing spondylitis patients and healthy donors. The full study cohort was made up of about 25 ankylosing spondylitis patients and 108 healthy donors. Peripheral blood was sampled, and synovial fluid was also collected from ankylosing spondylitis patients. Results the study describes overall, beyond this receptor: The disease-linked clones showed a CD8+ phenotype and occurred at relatively low frequencies in peripheral blood. Some motif variants were previously reported in synovial fluid and blood of reactive arthritis patients, suggesting common disease-initiation mechanisms. A TCR beta motif made up of about eight highly homologous amino acid variants appeared to be characteristic of blood from ankylosing spondylitis patients. The disease-linked clones were reported as significantly enriched in matched synovial fluid samples from ankylosing spondylitis patients.

Note on this clonotype: The antigen it binds to is not known. No qualities accompany the bases; no much larger clone lies one base away.

Sequencing was carried out with an Illumina HiSeq 2500. Quantitative 5'-RACE with molecular barcodes was used to prepare TCR beta libraries. In the source study's methods: Disease-linked TCR variants were identified with a new computational method built on a probabilistic model of VDJ rearrangement. TCRdb itself trimmed the public reads at Q25 with fastp, ran MiXCR and retained productive beta chains. Identical CDR3 protein sequences are pooled into one entry, listed with their most common genes and DNA. The V and J calls follow TCRdb's processing rather than the paper's. Here the sample has 300,000 to 350,000 distinct CDR3 sequences; around 20% occur a single time. Together, the top ten hold about 4% of the sample. Germline trimming amounts to 1 base on V and 5 bases on J, with 1 as the count of junction bases outside the gene matches. The germline V gene sets CDR1 to LGHNA and CDR2 to YNFKEQ. There are 14 amino acids in the CDR3, from cysteine to phenylalanine inclusive. Just CDR3 DNA is preserved here, 42 bases in frame from base 1.

This sequence was found in a female donor with ankylosing spondylitis or in good health (not recorded which). The rearrangement combines TRBV4-2 with TRBJ2-1; 8 junctional bases match TRBD2. Sequences were obtained from blood, either unsorted or a sorted T cell fraction (not recorded which). Here is the DNA: TGTGCCAGCAGCCAAGTTAGCGGGAACAATGAGCAGTTCTTC. Its product reads: CASSQVSGNNEQFF.